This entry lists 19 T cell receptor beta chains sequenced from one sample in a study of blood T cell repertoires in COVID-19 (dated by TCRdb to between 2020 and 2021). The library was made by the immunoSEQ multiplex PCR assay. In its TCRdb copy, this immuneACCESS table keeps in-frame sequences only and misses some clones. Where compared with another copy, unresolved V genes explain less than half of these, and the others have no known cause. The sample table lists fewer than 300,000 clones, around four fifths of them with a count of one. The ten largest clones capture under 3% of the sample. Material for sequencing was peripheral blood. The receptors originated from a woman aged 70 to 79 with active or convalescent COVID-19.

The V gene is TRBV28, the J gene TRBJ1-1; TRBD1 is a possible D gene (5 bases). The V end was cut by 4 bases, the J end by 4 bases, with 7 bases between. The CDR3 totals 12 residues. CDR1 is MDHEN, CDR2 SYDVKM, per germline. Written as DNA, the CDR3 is TGTGCCAGCAGTTCAGGGCGCACTGAAGCTTTCTTT. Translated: CASSSGRTEAFF.

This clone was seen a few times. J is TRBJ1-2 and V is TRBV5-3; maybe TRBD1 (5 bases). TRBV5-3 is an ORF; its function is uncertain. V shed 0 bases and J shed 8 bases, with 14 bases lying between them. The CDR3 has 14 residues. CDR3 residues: CARSLVGREAGYTF. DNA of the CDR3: TGTGCCAGAAGCTTGGTTGGCAGGGAAGCGGGCTACACCTTC.

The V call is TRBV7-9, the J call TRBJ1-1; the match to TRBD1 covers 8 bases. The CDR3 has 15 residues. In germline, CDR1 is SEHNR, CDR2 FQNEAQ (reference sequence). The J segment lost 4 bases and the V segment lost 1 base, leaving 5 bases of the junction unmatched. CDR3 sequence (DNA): TGTGCCAGCAGCTTAGGGCAGGGGGCGGGCACTGAAGCTTTCTTT. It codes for CASSLGQGAGTEAFF. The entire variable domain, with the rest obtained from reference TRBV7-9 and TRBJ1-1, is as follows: DTGVSQNPRHKITKRGQNVTFRCDPISEHNRLYWYRQTLGQGPEFLTYFQNEAQLEKSRLLSDRFSAERPKGSFSTLEIQRTEQGDSAMYLCASSLGQGAGTEAFFGQGTRLTVV.

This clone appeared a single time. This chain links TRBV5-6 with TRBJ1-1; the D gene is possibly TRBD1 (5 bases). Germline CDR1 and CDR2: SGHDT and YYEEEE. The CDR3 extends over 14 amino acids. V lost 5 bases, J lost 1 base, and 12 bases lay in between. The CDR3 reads CASRQGASNTEAFF. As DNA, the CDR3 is TGTGCCAGCAGACAAGGGGCATCGAACACTGAAGCTTTCTTT.

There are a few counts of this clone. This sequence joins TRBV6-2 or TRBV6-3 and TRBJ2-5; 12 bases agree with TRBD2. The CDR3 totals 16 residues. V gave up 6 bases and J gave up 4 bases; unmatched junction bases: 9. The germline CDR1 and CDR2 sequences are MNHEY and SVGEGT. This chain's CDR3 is CASSRVLAGGPETQYF. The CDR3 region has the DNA TGTGCCAGCAGCCGTGTCCTAGCGGGGGGGCCAGAGACCCAGTACTTC.

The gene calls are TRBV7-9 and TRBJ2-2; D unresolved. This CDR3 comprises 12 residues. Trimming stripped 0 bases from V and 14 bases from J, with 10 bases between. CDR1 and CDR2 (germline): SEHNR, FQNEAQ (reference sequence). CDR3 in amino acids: CASSLALTRLFF. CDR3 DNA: TGTGCCAGCAGCTTAGCCTTAACTCGTCTGTTTTTT. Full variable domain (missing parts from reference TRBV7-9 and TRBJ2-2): DTGVSQNPRHKITKRGQNVTFRCDPISEHNRLYWYRQTLGQGPEFLTYFQNEAQLEKSRLLSDRFSAERPKGSFSTLEIQRTEQGDSAMYLCASSLALTRLFFGEGSRLTVL.

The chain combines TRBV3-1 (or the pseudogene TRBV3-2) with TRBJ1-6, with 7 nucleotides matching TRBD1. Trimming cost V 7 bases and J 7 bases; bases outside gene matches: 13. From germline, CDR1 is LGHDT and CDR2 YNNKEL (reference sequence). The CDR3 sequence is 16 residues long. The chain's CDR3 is CASTQGGNNLNSPLHF. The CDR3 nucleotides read TGTGCCAGCACGCAAGGGGGCAATAATCTCAATTCACCCCTCCACTTT.

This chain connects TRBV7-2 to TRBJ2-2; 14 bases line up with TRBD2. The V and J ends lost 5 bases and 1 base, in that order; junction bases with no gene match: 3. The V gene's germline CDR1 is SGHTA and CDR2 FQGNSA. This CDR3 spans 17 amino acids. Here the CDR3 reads CASSQGLAGGNTGELFF. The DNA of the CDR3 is TGTGCCAGCAGCCAAGGACTAGCGGGAGGGAACACCGGGGAGCTGTTTTTT.

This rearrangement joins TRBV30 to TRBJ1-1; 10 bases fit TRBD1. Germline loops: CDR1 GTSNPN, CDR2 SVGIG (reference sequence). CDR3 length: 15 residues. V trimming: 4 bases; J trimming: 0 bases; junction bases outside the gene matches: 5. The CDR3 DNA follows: TGTGCCTGGACCGAGGGGACAGGGGTGAACACTGAAGCTTTCTTT. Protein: CAWTEGTGVNTEAFF.

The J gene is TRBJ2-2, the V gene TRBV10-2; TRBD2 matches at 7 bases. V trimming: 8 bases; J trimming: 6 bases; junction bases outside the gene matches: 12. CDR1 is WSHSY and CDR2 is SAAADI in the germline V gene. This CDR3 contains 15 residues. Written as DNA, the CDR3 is TGCGCCAGCGGCCGGGGGGTCTCTGGCCCCGGGGAGCTGTTTTTT. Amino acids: CASGRGVSGPGELFF.

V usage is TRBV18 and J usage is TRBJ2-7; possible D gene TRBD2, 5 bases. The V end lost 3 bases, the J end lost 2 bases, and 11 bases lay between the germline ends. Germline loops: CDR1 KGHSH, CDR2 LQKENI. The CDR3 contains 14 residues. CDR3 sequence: CASSPGSQTYEQYF. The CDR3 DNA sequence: TGTGCCAGCTCACCGGGGAGTCAGACCTACGAGCAGTACTTC.

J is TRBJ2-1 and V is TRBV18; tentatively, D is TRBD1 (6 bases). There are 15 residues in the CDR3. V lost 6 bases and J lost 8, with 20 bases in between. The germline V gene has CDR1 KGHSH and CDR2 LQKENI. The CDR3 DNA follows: TGTGCCAGCTCCCTGGGACAAGGGGGTTGGGATGAGCAGTTCTTC. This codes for CASSLGQGGWDEQFF.

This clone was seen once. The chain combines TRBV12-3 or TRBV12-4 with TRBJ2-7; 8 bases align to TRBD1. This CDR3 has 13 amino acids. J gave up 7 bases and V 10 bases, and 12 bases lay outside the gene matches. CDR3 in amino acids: CATSSQGAREQYF. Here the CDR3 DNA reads TGTGCCACATCCTCCCAGGGGGCCAGAGAGCAGTACTTC.

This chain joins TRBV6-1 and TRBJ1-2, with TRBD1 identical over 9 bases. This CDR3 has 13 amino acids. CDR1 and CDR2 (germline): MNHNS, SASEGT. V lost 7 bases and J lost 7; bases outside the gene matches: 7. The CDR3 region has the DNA TGTGCCAGCACCCTGGGACAGGGACGTGGCTACACCTTC. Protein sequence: CASTLGQGRGYTF.

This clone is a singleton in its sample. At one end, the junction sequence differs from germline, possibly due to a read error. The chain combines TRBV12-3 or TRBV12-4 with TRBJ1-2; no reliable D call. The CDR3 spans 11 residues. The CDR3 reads CASSSFYLKSF. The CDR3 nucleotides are TGTGCCAGCAGTTCTTTCTACCTTAAATCTTTC.

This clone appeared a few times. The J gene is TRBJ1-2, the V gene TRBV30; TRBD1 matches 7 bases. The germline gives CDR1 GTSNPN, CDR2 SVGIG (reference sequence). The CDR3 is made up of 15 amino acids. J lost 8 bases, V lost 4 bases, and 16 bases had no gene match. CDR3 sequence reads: CAWTPLRDRVGGYTF. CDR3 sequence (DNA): TGTGCCTGGACCCCCCTCAGAGACAGGGTGGGGGGCTACACCTTC. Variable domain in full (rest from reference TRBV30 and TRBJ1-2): SQTIHQWPATLVQPVGSPLSLECTVEGTSNPNLYWYRQAAGRGLQLLFYSVGIGQISSEVPQNLSASRPQDRQFILSSKKLLLSDSGFYLCAWTPLRDRVGGYTFGSGTRLTVV.

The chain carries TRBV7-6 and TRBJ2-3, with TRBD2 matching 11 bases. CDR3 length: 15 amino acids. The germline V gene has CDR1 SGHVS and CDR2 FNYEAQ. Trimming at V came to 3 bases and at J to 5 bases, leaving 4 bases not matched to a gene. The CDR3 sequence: CASSLGLAEGDTQYF. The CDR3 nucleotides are TGTGCCAGCAGCTTGGGACTAGCGGAGGGAGATACGCAGTATTTT.

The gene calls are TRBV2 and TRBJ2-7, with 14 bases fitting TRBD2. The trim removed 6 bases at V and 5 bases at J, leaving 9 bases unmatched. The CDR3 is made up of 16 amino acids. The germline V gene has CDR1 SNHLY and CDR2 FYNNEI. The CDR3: CASSLTSGRAWDEQYF. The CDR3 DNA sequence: TGTGCCAGCAGCCTGACTAGCGGGAGGGCTTGGGACGAGCAGTACTTC.

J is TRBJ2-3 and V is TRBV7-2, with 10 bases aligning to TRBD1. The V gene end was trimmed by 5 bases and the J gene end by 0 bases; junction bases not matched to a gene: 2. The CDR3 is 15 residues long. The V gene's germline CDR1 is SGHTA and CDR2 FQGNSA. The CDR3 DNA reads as TGTGCCAGCAGCGTGGGACAGGGGAGCACAGATACGCAGTATTTT. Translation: CASSVGQGSTDTQYF.